This T cell receptor (beta chain) was obtained from a study of T cell changes during pregnancy in multiple sclerosis (dated by TCRdb to between 2017 and 2020). Concerning the study at large: The study looked at changes in the T cell repertoire across pregnancy in women with multiple sclerosis.

Preparation of the library involved the immunoSEQ multiplex PCR assay. TCRdb took over this immuneACCESS table, retaining in-frame rearrangements with V and J assigned. Such tables are incomplete; in checked studies, under half of the missing clones stem from an unresolved V gene, and the remainder is unexplained. The sample contains 50,000 to 65,000 clones, approximately 95% of them found a single time. Roughly 3% of the sample belongs to the ten largest clones. The junction carries 10 bases between V and J, which are trimmed by 1 base and 1 base respectively. Via the germline V gene (reference sequence), CDR1 is SGHNT and CDR2 YYREEE. Its CDR3 holds 15 amino acids, cysteine through phenylalanine. Just the 45-base CDR3 DNA is kept, in frame starting at base 1. In regard to this clone: Its antigen remains unidentified. One base away there is no much larger clone; base qualities are not given.

The sequences come from CD8+ T cells from peripheral blood mononuclear cells, collected in the second trimester of pregnancy. This chain joins TRBV5-4 to TRBJ2-3; the D region possibly corresponds to TRBD2 (5 bases align). This clonotype was obtained from a female donor with multiple sclerosis, enrolled in a pregnancy study. This receptor has the CDR3 CASSLTSSRTDTQYF. The DNA is TGTGCCAGCAGCTTGACGTCTAGCCGCACAGATACGCAGTATTTT.